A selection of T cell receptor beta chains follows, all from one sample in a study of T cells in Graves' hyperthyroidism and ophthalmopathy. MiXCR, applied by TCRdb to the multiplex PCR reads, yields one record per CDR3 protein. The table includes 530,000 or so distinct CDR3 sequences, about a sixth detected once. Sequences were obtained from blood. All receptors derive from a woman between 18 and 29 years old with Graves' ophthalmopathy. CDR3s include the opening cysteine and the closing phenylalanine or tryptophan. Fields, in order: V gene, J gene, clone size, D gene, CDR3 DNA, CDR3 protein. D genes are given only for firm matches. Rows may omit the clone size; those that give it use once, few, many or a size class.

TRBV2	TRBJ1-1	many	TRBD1	TGTGCCAGCAGGGGACAGGGTGCGGCGACTGAAGCTTTCTTT	CASRGQGAATEAFF
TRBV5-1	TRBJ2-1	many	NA	TGCGCCAGCAGGTCTGACTCGAACTCCTACAATGAGCAGTTCTTC	CASRSDSNSYNEQFF
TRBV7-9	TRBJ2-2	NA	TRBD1	TGTGCCAGCAGCCACCGGGACAGGGCAACCGGGGAGCTGTTTTTT	CASSHRDRATGELFF
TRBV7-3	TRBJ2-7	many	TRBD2	TGTGCCAGCAGCCACCTCGTGAGGGCGGGAGGCTCCTACGAGCAGTACTTC	CASSHLVRAGGSYEQYF
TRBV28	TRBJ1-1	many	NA	TGTGCCAGCAGCCTTACTTTTTCTGCTGAAGCTTTCTTT	CASSLTFSAEAFF
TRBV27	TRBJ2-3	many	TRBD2	TGTGCCAGCGGCTCGGGGGGGATAAGCACAGATACGCAGTATTTT	CASGSGGISTDTQYF
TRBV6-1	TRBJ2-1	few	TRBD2	TGTGCCAGCAGTCCGGGACTAGCGGGGGGGCGGGGGCAGTTCTTC	CASSPGLAGGRGQFF
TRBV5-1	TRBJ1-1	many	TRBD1	TGCGCCAGCAGCTGGGGACAGGCTCTGAACACTGAAGCTTTCTTT	CASSWGQALNTEAFF
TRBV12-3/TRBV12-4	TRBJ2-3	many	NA	TGTGCCAGCAGTACATCGTGGCCCCCTAGCACAGATACGCAGTATTTT	CASSTSWPPSTDTQYF
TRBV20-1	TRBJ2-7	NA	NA	TGCAGTGCTAGCGGATACAATGAGCAGTACTTC	CSASGYNEQYF
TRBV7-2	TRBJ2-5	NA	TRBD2	TGTGCCAGCAGCTTTTCTAGCGGGAGGTGGGAGGCCCAGTACTTC	CASSFSSGRWEAQYF
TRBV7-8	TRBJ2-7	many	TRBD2	TGTGCCAGCAGCTCAAACGTGGCGGGGGGGCCATCGGAGTTGGTCGACGAGCAGTACTTC	CASSSNVAGGPSELVDEQYF
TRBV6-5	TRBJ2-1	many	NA	TGTGCCAGCAGTTACTCCCGCTACAGTACCTACAATGAGCAGTTCTTC	CASSYSRYSTYNEQFF
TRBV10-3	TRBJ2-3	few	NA	TGTGCCATCAGTGAAGAGGGGGGCACAGATACGCAGTATTTT	CAISEEGGTDTQYF
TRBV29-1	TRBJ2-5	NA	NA	TGCAGCGTTGGAGGACGCCTCCAAGAGACCCAGTACTTC	CSVGGRLQETQYF
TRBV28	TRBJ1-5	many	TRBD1	TGTGCCAGCAGTCCAAAGATCGACCCGAGGACAGGGTATAGCAATCAGCCCCAGCATTTT	CASSPKIDPRTGYSNQPQHF
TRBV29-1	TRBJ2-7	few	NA	TGCAGCGTTAGACATCCCGGGGGAGAGCAGTACTTC	CSVRHPGGEQYF
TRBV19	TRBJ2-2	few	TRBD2	TGTGCCAGTAGGCTAGCGGGGGGGCCTAACAGGGCCGGGGAGCTGTTTTTT	CASRLAGGPNRAGELFF
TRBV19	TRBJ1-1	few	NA	TGTGCCAGTAGTATGAGGACGGGGAACACTGAAGCTTTCTTT	CASSMRTGNTEAFF
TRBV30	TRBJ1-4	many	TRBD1	TGTGCCTGGAGGGCCGGAGGGACAGGTGGTGAAAAACTGTTTTTT	CAWRAGGTGGEKLFF
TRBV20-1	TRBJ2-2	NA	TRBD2	TGCAGTGCTAGAGAGGTAGCGGGAGGGCCCGGGGAGCTGTTTTTT	CSAREVAGGPGELFF
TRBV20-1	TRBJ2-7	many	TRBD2	TGCAGTGCTATGAAGCGGGAAACCTACGAGCAGTACTTC	CSAMKRETYEQYF
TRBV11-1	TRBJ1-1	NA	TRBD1	TGTGCCAGCAGCTTAGCGCAGGGGGAGACCACTGAAGCTTTCTTT	CASSLAQGETTEAFF
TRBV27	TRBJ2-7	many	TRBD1	TGTGCCAGGATGACAGGGGTGTACGAGCAGTACTTC	CARMTGVYEQYF
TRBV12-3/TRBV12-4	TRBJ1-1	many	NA	TGTGCCAGCAGTCCCCTCACCCTATTGAACACTGAAGCTTTCTTT	CASSPLTLLNTEAFF
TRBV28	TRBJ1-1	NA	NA	TGTGCCAGCAGTTTAGGGGCCAGAAATGAAGCTTTCTTT	CASSLGARNEAFF
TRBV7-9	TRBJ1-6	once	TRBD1	TGTGCCAGCAGCTTAGAACGGGGACAGTATAATTCACCCCTCCACTTT	CASSLERGQYNSPLHF
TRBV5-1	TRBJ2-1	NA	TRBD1	TGCGCCAGCAGCTTCACTCTCCGGGACAGCTACAATGAGCAGTTCTTC	CASSFTLRDSYNEQFF
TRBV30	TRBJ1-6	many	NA	TGTGCCTGGAGAGGGCCGAGGCTTAGTTCACCCCTCCACTTT	CAWRGPRLSSPLHF
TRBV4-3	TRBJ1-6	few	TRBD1	TGCGCCAGCAGCCAGCGACAGGGCGTTAATTCACCCCTCCACTTT	CASSQRQGVNSPLHF
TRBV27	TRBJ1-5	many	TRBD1	TGTGCCAGCAGTCTCCGACAGGGAGGCAATCAGCCCCAGCATTTT	CASSLRQGGNQPQHF
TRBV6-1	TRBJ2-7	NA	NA	TGTGCCAGCAGGGGCCGGGACACCAGCTCCTACGAGCAGTACTTC	CASRGRDTSSYEQYF
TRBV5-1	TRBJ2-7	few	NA	TGCGCCAGCAGCTTGAGTGCTGGAAGGGTGTCCTACGAGCAGTACTTC	CASSLSAGRVSYEQYF
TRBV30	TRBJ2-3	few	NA	TGTGCCGCCCCCAGACTCCTGGGGTCAGATACGCAGTATTTT	CAAPRLLGSDTQYF
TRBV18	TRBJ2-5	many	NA	TGTGCCAGCTCACCGTGGGGGAGTGAGACCCAGTACTTC	CASSPWGSETQYF
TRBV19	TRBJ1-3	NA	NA	TGTGCCAGTAGCCCTGGAGCCCGCTCTGGAAACACCATATATTTT	CASSPGARSGNTIYF
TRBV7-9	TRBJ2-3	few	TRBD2	TGTGCCAGCAGTTACTCCTCAACTAGCGGGAGAAGGCATACGCAGTATTTT	CASSYSSTSGRRHTQYF
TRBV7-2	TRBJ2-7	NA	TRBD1	TGTGCCGGTGGACAGGGTCAGGGGGAGCAGTACTTC	CAGGQGQGEQYF
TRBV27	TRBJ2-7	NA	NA	TGTGCCAGCAGTTTATCCGGGACATCGAGCTCCTACGAGCAGTACTTC	CASSLSGTSSSYEQYF